This paragraph covers one TCR beta chain sequence. Its antigen is unknown. Germline V lookup: CDR1 LNHDA, CDR2 SQIVND (reference sequence). Trimming removed 7 bases at V and 8 bases at J, with 20 bases between. The CDR3 runs to 14 residues. This sample is drawn from a study of CD4+ T cells in melanoma. Study results and limitations: Reportedly, melanoma neoantigen-specific CD4+ T cells showed varied differentiation states. CD8+ T cell, macrophage and B cell function reportedly correlated with neoantigen-specific CD4+ T cells.

Clones were read by immunoSEQ multiplex PCR, and TCRdb kept only the in-frame ones, dropping some. The sample consists of 9,000 to 13,000 clones, about three quarters of them appearing once. Sequencing was done on a sample of cells from a culture (not recorded whether cultured in vitro). The source is a human donor with melanoma. J is TRBJ1-2 and V is TRBV19; the D gene is possibly TRBD1 (5 bases). As DNA, the CDR3 is TGTGCCAGTATTTCTCAGGGCAGAACGGGAGGCTACACCTTC. The encoded protein is CASISQGRTGGYTF. Filled out from reference TRBV19 and TRBJ1-2, the complete variable domain reads DGGITQSPKYLFRKEGQNVTLSCEQNLNHDAMYWYRQDPGQGLRLIYYSQIVNDFQKGDIAEGYSVSREKKESFPLTVTSAQKNPTAFYLCASISQGRTGGYTFGSGTRLTVV.